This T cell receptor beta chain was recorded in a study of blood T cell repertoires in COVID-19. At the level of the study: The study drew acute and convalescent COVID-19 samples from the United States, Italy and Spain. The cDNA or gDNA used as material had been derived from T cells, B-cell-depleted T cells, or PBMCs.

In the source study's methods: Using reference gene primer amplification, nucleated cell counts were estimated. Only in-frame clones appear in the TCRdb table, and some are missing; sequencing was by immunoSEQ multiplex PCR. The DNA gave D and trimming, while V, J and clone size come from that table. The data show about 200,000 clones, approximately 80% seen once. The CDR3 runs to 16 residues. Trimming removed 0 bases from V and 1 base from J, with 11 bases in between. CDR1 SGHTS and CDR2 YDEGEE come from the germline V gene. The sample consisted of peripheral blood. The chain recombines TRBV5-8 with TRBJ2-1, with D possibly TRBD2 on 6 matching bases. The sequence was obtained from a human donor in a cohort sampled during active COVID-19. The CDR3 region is CASSLELGGSYNEQFF. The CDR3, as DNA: TGTGCCAGCAGCTTGGAATTGGGAGGTTCCTACAATGAGCAGTTCTTC. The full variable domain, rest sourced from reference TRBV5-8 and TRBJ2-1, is EAGVTQSPTHLIKTRGQQATLRCSPISGHTSVYWYQQALGLGLQFLLWYDEGEERNRGNFPPRFSGRQFPNYSSELNVNALELEDSALYLCASSLELGGSYNEQFFGPGTRLTVL.